This entry concerns a single T cell receptor beta chain. Using RNA transcripts as the source, TCR beta CDR3 regions were amplified. The TCR CDR3 was amplified in a first-round RT-PCR using the HTBI primer set. Each CDR3 protein gets one entry after TCRdb re-called the multiplex PCR reads with MiXCR. This repertoire shows about 600,000 distinct CDR3 sequences, roughly 16% found once; its top ten account for 2.5% to 4%. The data originate from a study of T cells in Graves' hyperthyroidism and ophthalmopathy. V was shortened by 10 bases and J by 1 base, with 20 bases between the two germline ends. This CDR3 has 15 amino acids. CDR1 SGHTA and CDR2 FQGTGA come from the germline V gene.

The V call is TRBV7-3, the J call TRBJ2-7; the D is unclear. This clonotype was sampled from a woman between 40 and 50 years old with Graves' ophthalmopathy. The sequencing input was blood. The chain's CDR3 is CATPPPHNWSYEQYF. CDR3 nucleotides: TGTGCCACCCCCCCCCCCCACAACTGGTCCTACGAGCAGTACTTC.